Listed below are T cell receptor beta chains from one sample, sequenced in a study of identical twins. TCRdb independently ran MiXCR on the 5' RACE reads; one entry per CDR3 protein. The sample carries about 690,000 distinct CDR3 sequences, less than 7% recorded once. Sequenced material: naive T cells sorted from blood. The receptors come from a man aged 18 to 35 in good health. The CDR3 runs from the conserved cysteine through the conserved F or W. A D gene is named only where the DNA matches it firmly. Clone size, where shown, is once, few, many, or a class for clones that have expanded.

D gene	clone size	V gene	J gene	CDR3 protein	CDR3 DNA
NA	NA	TRBV12-3/TRBV12-4	TRBJ1-3	CASSLTGSSGNTIYF	TGTGCCAGCAGTTTAACAGGGAGCTCTGGAAACACCATATATTTT
TRBD2	few	TRBV27	TRBJ2-2	CASSFRTSGRGNTGELFF	TGTGCCAGCAGTTTTCGGACTAGCGGGAGAGGGAACACCGGGGAGCTGTTTTTT
NA	few	TRBV4-3	TRBJ2-3	CASSHGEDTQYF	TGCGCCAGCAGCCACGGGGAAGATACGCAGTATTTT
NA	NA	TRBV28	TRBJ1-1	CASRIWGADTEAFF	TGTGCCAGCCGCATTTGGGGGGCGGACACTGAAGCTTTCTTT
NA	NA	TRBV20-1	TRBJ2-3	CSAGATDTQYF	TGCAGTGCGGGAGCCACAGATACGCAGTATTTT
NA	many	TRBV29-1	TRBJ1-1	CSVEMGGAFF	TGCAGCGTTGAAATGGGGGGAGCTTTCTTT
NA	NA	TRBV7-6	TRBJ2-7	CASSSWDGDSYEQYF	TGTGCCAGCAGCTCGTGGGACGGCGACTCCTACGAGCAGTACTTC
NA	NA	TRBV20-1	TRBJ2-5	CSARRQAETQYF	TGCAGTGCTAGACGACAGGCCGAGACCCAGTACTTC
NA	few	TRBV24-1	TRBJ2-1	CATSDPNGLTYNEQFF	TGTGCCACCAGTGATCCCAACGGGCTTACCTACAATGAGCAGTTCTTC
NA	many	TRBV25-1	TRBJ1-1	CASSETGMHTEAFF	TGTGCCAGCAGTGAAACGGGGATGCACACTGAAGCTTTCTTT
NA	few	TRBV20-1	TRBJ2-7	CSARLVASSYEQYF	TGCAGTGCTAGACTGGTGGCCTCATCCTACGAGCAGTACTTC
NA	many	TRBV20-1	TRBJ2-5	CSARDGTATWETQYF	TGCAGTGCTAGAGACGGGACGGCGACGTGGGAGACCCAGTACTTC
NA	many	TRBV20-1	TRBJ1-1	CSAISTHRENTEAFF	TGCAGTGCCATATCTACCCACAGGGAGAACACTGAAGCTTTCTTT
TRBD2	few	TRBV12-3/TRBV12-4	TRBJ2-2	CASRGLAGTNTGELFF	TGTGCCAGCAGGGGACTAGCGGGTACGAACACCGGGGAGCTGTTTTTT
TRBD1	many	TRBV27	TRBJ2-7	CARGGRNNPYEQYF	TGTGCCAGAGGGGGCCGAAATAACCCCTACGAGCAGTACTTC
TRBD1	NA	TRBV30	TRBJ2-1	CAWTRTGDNEQFF	TGTGCCTGGACCAGGACAGGGGACAATGAGCAGTTCTTC
NA	many	TRBV20-1	TRBJ1-5	CSAGPHSNQPQHF	TGCAGTGCTGGCCCACATAGCAATCAGCCCCAGCATTTT
TRBD2	many	TRBV24-1	TRBJ2-3	CATSEDSGRNTDTQYF	TGTGCCACCAGTGAAGATAGCGGGAGGAACACAGATACGCAGTATTTT
NA	many	TRBV4-3	TRBJ2-7	CASSPDILREQYF	TGCGCCAGCAGCCCCGACATCCTGAGAGAGCAGTACTTC
NA	many	TRBV12-3/TRBV12-4	TRBJ1-1	CASRKQGFSEAFF	TGTGCCAGCAGAAAACAGGGATTCAGTGAAGCTTTCTTT
NA	many	TRBV7-3	TRBJ2-2	CASSVGLGGLFF	TGTGCCAGCAGCGTAGGACTCGGTGGGCTGTTTTTT